Following are 19 T cell receptor beta chains from one sample sequenced in a study of cytomegalovirus exposure and HLA in healthy donors. Using immunoSEQ multiplex PCR, the repertoire was profiled, and TCRdb retains in-frame clones only, with some absent. Of 100,000 to 150,000 clones in the sample, around nine tenths were seen once. Specimen: PBMCs. The receptors shown here come from a woman aged 18-35 years in good health and CMV-seronegative.

This clone came up a few times. J is TRBJ2-5 and V is TRBV29-1; 10 nucleotides line up with TRBD1. J was trimmed by 4 bases and V by 4 bases; bases with no gene match: 9. CDR3 length: 15 amino acids. CDR1 is SQVTM, CDR2 ANQGSEA, per germline. CDR3 sequence reads: CSVGRTGGTLETQYF. CDR3 sequence (DNA): TGCAGCGTTGGGCGGACAGGGGGGACGTTAGAGACCCAGTACTTC.

V usage is TRBV11-3 and J usage is TRBJ2-1, with 9 bases matching TRBD2. The CDR3 is made up of 15 amino acids. Losses at the gene ends were 3 bases for V and 0 bases for J; bases not matched to a gene: 0. CDR1 and CDR2 (germline): SGHNT, YENEEA. CDR3 sequence reads: CASSFSGSSYNEQFF. The DNA of the CDR3 is TGTGCCAGCAGCTTTAGCGGGAGCTCCTACAATGAGCAGTTCTTC.

This chain joins TRBV15 and TRBJ2-5; 12 bases match TRBD2. The CDR3 covers 16 residues. Germline loops: CDR1 LNHNV, CDR2 YYDKDF (reference sequence). The V and J ends lost 5 bases and 5 bases, in that order; junction bases with no gene match: 9. CDR3 protein: CATSRGTSGPGETQYF. The CDR3 DNA sequence: TGTGCCACCAGCCGGGGGACTAGCGGGCCAGGGGAGACCCAGTACTTC. Combining the CDR3 with reference TRBV15 and TRBJ2-5 gives the whole variable domain DAMVIQNPRYQVTQFGKPVTLSCSQTLNHNVMYWYQQKSSQAPKLLFHYYDKDFNNEADTPDNFQSRRPNTSFCFLDIRSPGLGDTAMYLCATSRGTSGPGETQYFGPGTRLLVL.

In its sample, this clone was seen once. The chain uses TRBV28 and TRBJ2-5; 11 nucleotides match TRBD2. The germline CDR1 and CDR2 sequences are MDHEN and SYDVKM. With V trimmed by 6 bases and J by 4 bases, 10 bases remained unmatched. CDR3 length equals 16 residues. The CDR3 bases are TGTGCCAGCAGAACCCTAGCGGGAGGTCTAGGAGAGACCCAGTACTTC. It translates to CASRTLAGGLGETQYF. Full variable domain (remainder filled in from reference TRBV28 and TRBJ2-5): DVKVTQSSRYLVKRTGEKVFLECVQDMDHENMFWYRQDPGLGLRLIYFSYDVKMKEKGDIPEGYSVSREKKERFSLILESASTNQTSMYLCASRTLAGGLGETQYFGPGTRLLVL.

The chain recombines TRBV4-2 with TRBJ2-3; tentatively, D is TRBD1 (5 bases). The V gene lost 4 bases and the J gene lost 6 bases, with 20 bases spanning the gap. The CDR3 loop spans 16 amino acids. Germline CDR1 reads LGHNA; CDR2 reads YNFKEQ. CDR3 in amino acids: CASSPTPQGMGDTQYF. CDR3 nucleotides: TGTGCCAGCAGCCCAACTCCCCAGGGAATGGGGGATACGCAGTATTTT.

The gene calls are TRBV19 and TRBJ2-1, with TRBD2 as a possible D gene (6 bases). V lost 3 bases, J lost 7 bases, and 16 bases lay in between. The CDR3 is 15 amino acids. Germline loops: CDR1 LNHDA, CDR2 SQIVND (reference sequence). The CDR3 DNA follows: TGTGCCAGTAGTATGACGACTAGAGGTATTAATGAGCAGTTCTTC. As protein: CASSMTTRGINEQFF.

Only a few counts were recorded for this clone. Other DNA sequences from this sample encode an identical CDR3 as well. The chain uses TRBV11-3 and TRBJ2-7; no clear D gene. CDR1 is SGHNT, CDR2 YENEEA, per germline. This CDR3 spans 11 amino acids. The V and J ends lost 4 bases and 2 bases respectively, with 3 bases between them. CDR3 DNA: TGTGCCAGCAGCTCAACCTACGAGCAGTACTTC. Translating it yields CASSSTYEQYF.

V is TRBV7-6 and J is TRBJ2-5, with a tentative D call TRBD1 (6 bases). Germline CDR1 SGHVS, CDR2 FNYEAQ. The CDR3 covers 14 residues. Trimming removed 1 base at V and 5 bases at J, with 11 bases between. The CDR3 DNA follows: TGTGCCAGCAGCTTAGTCTACAGGGTGGAGACCCAGTACTTC. This sequence encodes CASSLVYRVETQYF.

The count of this clone is one. The V and J genes are TRBV7-9 and TRBJ1-4, with D possibly TRBD1 on 5 matching bases. The length of the CDR3 is 16 residues. The ends were cut back, 5 bases at V and 2 bases at J, with 15 bases in the middle. The germline CDR1 and CDR2 sequences are SEHNR and FQNEAQ (reference sequence). CDR3 nucleotide sequence: TGTGCCAGCAGCCCCTCTGTGGGGGGGACTAATGAAAAACTGTTTTTT. Protein product: CASSPSVGGTNEKLFF. The full variable domain, its missing parts supplied by reference TRBV7-9 and TRBJ1-4, is DTGVSQNPRHKITKRGQNVTFRCDPISEHNRLYWYRQTLGQGPEFLTYFQNEAQLEKSRLLSDRFSAERPKGSFSTLEIQRTEQGDSAMYLCASSPSVGGTNEKLFFGSGTQLSVL.

This chain joins TRBV7-6 and TRBJ1-5, with 10 bases aligning to TRBD1. Looked up from germline, CDR1 is SGHVS and CDR2 is FNYEAQ. J gave up 3 bases and V 5 bases, and 4 bases lay outside the gene matches. This CDR3 is 15 amino acids long. The CDR3 reads CASSPGQGFNQPQHF. CDR3 nucleotide sequence: TGTGCCAGCAGCCCGGGACAGGGGTTCAATCAGCCCCAGCATTTT.

The chain uses TRBV5-4 and TRBJ2-5; D possibly corresponds to TRBD2 (6 bases). The V end lost 0 bases, the J end lost 5 bases, and 8 bases lay between the germline ends. Germline V CDR1 and CDR2: SGHNT, YYREEE (reference sequence). This CDR3 is built from 13 residues. The CDR3 coding sequence is TGTGCCAGCAGCTTGGCTGGGAGGGAGACCCAGTACTTC. Encoded protein: CASSLAGRETQYF.

The rearrangement joins TRBV27 to TRBJ2-7; the D gene is possibly TRBD2 (6 bases). V was clipped by 5 bases and J by 5 bases, with 16 bases between them. The CDR3 runs 14 residues. Germline-derived CDR1 and CDR2 are MNHEY and SMNVEV (reference sequence). CDR3 loop: CASSALVGGNEQYF. CDR3 in DNA: TGTGCCAGCAGTGCCCTTGTCGGGGGAAACGAGCAGTACTTC.

V gene TRBV28 combines with J gene TRBJ2-1; 7 nucleotides match TRBD2. V lost 10 bases, J lost 8 bases, and 14 bases stayed unmatched. The CDR3 contains 14 residues. CDR1 is MDHEN, CDR2 SYDVKM, per germline. The DNA of the CDR3 is TGTGCCACCCAGTCTCCTCCGGGAGGCGATGAGCAGTTCTTC. Its translation: CATQSPPGGDEQFF.

CDR3 residues: CSVGVSGTETQYF. The CDR3 DNA sequence: TGCAGCGTTGGCGTTAGCGGGACGGAGACCCAGTACTTC. J is TRBJ2-5 and V is TRBV29-1; 8 nucleotides agree with TRBD2. The ends lost 4 bases at V and 5 bases at J; junction bases unmatched: 6. The CDR3 runs to 13 residues. Germline-derived CDR1 and CDR2 are SQVTM and ANQGSEA. Using reference TRBV29-1 and TRBJ2-5 for the parts outside the CDR3, the full variable domain is SAVISQKPSRDICQRGTSLTIQCQVDSQVTMMFWYRQQPGQSLTLIATANQGSEATYESGFVIDKFPISRPNLTFSTLTVSNMSPEDSSIYLCSVGVSGTETQYFGPGTRLLVL.

DNA of the CDR3: TGCGCCAGCAGCCAAGATGGCCCTGAGGCGCTGTACAATGAGCAGTTCTTC. Encoded protein: CASSQDGPEALYNEQFF. V is TRBV4-1 and J is TRBJ2-1; D remains unclear. The CDR3 contains 17 residues. Germline values: CDR1 MGHRA, CDR2 YSYEKL. V lost 0 bases to trimming and J lost 4 bases, with 16 bases between them.

V is TRBV1 and J is TRBJ2-2; the DNA was not used to check the table's D call, TRBD2. TRBV1 represents a pseudogene. The CDR3 length is 17 residues. CDR3 coding DNA: TGCACCAGCAGCCAAGACCGGCGGGAGGGCCAGGGCGGGGAGCTGTTTTTT. Its protein product is CTSSQDRREGQGGELFF.

V and J are TRBV2 and TRBJ2-3; 7 bases line up with TRBD2. V trimming: 7 bases; J trimming: 6 bases; junction bases outside the gene matches: 10. Germline CDR1 SNHLY, CDR2 FYNNEI. This CDR3 is 14 amino acids long. This CDR3 is CASNLAGVGDTQYF. Written as DNA, the CDR3 is TGTGCCAGCAATTTGGCGGGAGTGGGGGATACGCAGTATTTT.

This chain connects TRBV10-3 to TRBJ1-1; D ambiguous. V lost 4 bases and J 1 base, leaving 10 bases between the germline ends. The CDR3 is 14 residues long. Germline CDR1 and CDR2: ENHRY and SYGVKD. Here the CDR3 reads CAISGAPQNTEAFF. The CDR3 DNA sequence: TGTGCCATCAGTGGAGCCCCCCAGAACACTGAAGCTTTCTTT.

The chain uses TRBV9 and TRBJ2-7; 9 bases line up with TRBD2. This CDR3 spans 17 amino acids. Germline V CDR1 and CDR2: SGDLS, YYNGEE. Trimming removed 2 bases from V and 5 bases from J; junction bases left unmatched: 14. CDR3 loop: CASSVDPAGGPENEQYF. The CDR3, as DNA: TGTGCCAGCAGCGTGGACCCTGCGGGAGGGCCCGAGAACGAGCAGTACTTC.